The sample holds many counts of the clone carrying this T cell receptor beta chain. Trimming cost V 6 bases and J 5 bases, with 18 bases left between them. This CDR3 region has 15 residues. The V gene's germline CDR1 is MDHEN and CDR2 SYDVKM. This record belongs to a study of regulatory T cells in long-lasting Graves disease. The sample's time point: newly diagnosed GD, antithyroid drugs for less than 3 months. The TCR library used RNA extracted from PBMCs. Arm-PCR of CDR3 regions and iRepertoire HTBI primers were used to build TCR beta libraries. TCRdb re-called the multiplex PCR reads with MiXCR, one entry per CDR3 protein. The table lists approximately 440,000 distinct CDR3 sequences, roughly 16% of them singletons. The same data also went into a second study, on T cells in Graves' hyperthyroidism and ophthalmopathy. That report adds: TCR CDR3 regions were first amplified by RT-PCR with HTBI primers. Most expanded thyroid clonotypes above 0.001 also appeared in blood.

The sequence came from a man in his forties or fifties with Graves disease. V usage is TRBV28 and J usage is TRBJ2-3, with unresolved D. Here the sequenced sample was peripheral blood mononuclear cells (PBMCs), taken at new diagnosis, from a patient treated with antithyroid drugs. For the CDR3, the DNA is TGTGCCAGCAGCCTCATCGGAAGCCTCGGAGATACGCAGTATTTT. Translating gives CASSLIGSLGDTQYF.